This paragraph covers one TCR beta chain sequence. Its antigen is still unknown. The sample is drawn from a study of CD8 T cells in Susac syndrome. The RNA input was roughly 0.45 to 1 ug, and it was reverse transcribed with random hexamers. The CDR3 of TCR beta was amplified by immunoSEQ multiplex PCR across 54 Vbeta and 13 Jbeta. TCRdb recomputed calls from the immunoSEQ multiplex PCR reads with MiXCR, one row per CDR3 protein. Of some 400,000 distinct CDR3 sequences in the sample, around 85% were seen once. Treatment-naive patients with stable or active relapsing-remitting disease were the multiple sclerosis controls. Negative isolation yielded the CD8+ and CD4+ T cells, while FACS enriched the TEMRA cells. Study-wide results and caveats: The study acknowledged a relatively small number of individuals in its TCR sequencing and HLA analysis.

There are 15 residues in the CDR3. V lost 5 bases to trimming and J lost 3 bases, with 16 bases between them. Germline CDR1 SEHNR, CDR2 FQNEAQ (reference sequence). This TCR derives from a human donor with multiple sclerosis. Input material: CD8+ T cells from PBMCs. This chain uses TRBV7-9 with TRBJ2-5; TRBD2 might be the D (7 bases). CDR3 in DNA: TGTGCCAGCAGCCCTCCAAGGGGGGGGGAAGAGACCCAGTACTTC. Translated, it gives CASSPPRGGEETQYF.